The clone carrying this T cell receptor (beta chain) appeared a few times. The target antigen is unknown. The data derive from a study of blood T cells in healthy people across ages. Study-wide results and caveats: Lack of knowledge of donor CMV status possibly confounded expanded clonotype changes. Long-lived donors had more naive CD4+ cells and higher diversity than aged donors.

Germline V gene lookup returns CDR1 ENHRY and CDR2 SYGVKD. CDR3 length: 14 amino acids. Sample-barcoded 5' priming and a J-beta primer mix drove a second PCR of about 6 to 12 cycles. TCRdb re-called the 5' RACE reads through MiXCR, storing one row per CDR3 protein. The sample yields 790,000 or so distinct CDR3 sequences, just over 55% seen once. The TCR comes from a middle-aged man in good health. This rearrangement joins TRBV10-3 to TRBJ2-5, with D unclear. TRBJ2-7 matches the DNA end more closely, so the J call is doubtful. The sample taken for sequencing was blood. The CDR3: CAISGPTATYEQYF. For the CDR3, the DNA is TGTGCCATCAGTGGTCCGACTGCGACCTACGAGCAGTACTTC.